A single sample gave rise to the 16 T cell receptor beta chains below, sequenced in a study of regulatory T cells in long-lasting Graves disease. Libraries of TCR beta came from iRepertoire HTBI primers plus Arm-PCR of CDR3 regions. TCRdb processed the multiplex PCR reads anew with MiXCR; each CDR3 protein has one entry. This table holds under 300,000 distinct CDR3 sequences, approximately 20% found once. Time point reported: newly diagnosed GD, antithyroid drugs for less than 3 months. From PBMCs, RNA was extracted and then used to make the TCR library. The specimen was peripheral blood mononuclear cells (PBMCs), collected at new diagnosis, from a patient treated with antithyroid drugs. Receptors were obtained from a female donor with Graves disease.

The rearrangement uses TRBV7-2 and TRBJ2-7; 12 bases agree with TRBD2. Germline-derived CDR1 and CDR2 are SGHTA and FQGNSA. With V trimmed by 1 base and J by 2 bases, 15 bases remained unmatched. The CDR3 has 20 amino acids. CDR3 residues: CASSLVVGRLAGGPPYEQYF. The DNA of the CDR3 is TGTGCCAGCAGCTTAGTAGTAGGGCGGCTAGCGGGAGGGCCTCCCTACGAGCAGTACTTC.

In the case of this clonotype: A far larger clone is one nucleotide away, so this likely arose from a read error. The V gene is TRBV12-3 or TRBV12-4, the J gene TRBJ1-1; D unclear. The CDR3 is made up of 16 amino acids. In DNA form, the CDR3 reads TGTGCCAGCAGCCATGATCCCGGAGTCGCGAACACTGAAACTTTCTTT. Its translation is CASSHDPGVANTETFF.

Here the CDR3 DNA reads TGTGCCACCAGCAGAGTTTTAACGACATCTCGGGAGCTGTTTTTT. Amino acids: CATSRVLTTSRELFF. The chain has TRBV15 and TRBJ2-2, with unresolved D. CDR1 and CDR2 (germline): LNHNV, YYDKDF (reference sequence). This CDR3 spans 15 amino acids. Trimming removed 1 base from V and 9 bases from J, with 15 bases in between.

Points on this clonotype: A far larger clone is just one base off, so this is likely a read error. The rearrangement joins TRBV2 to TRBJ2-5; D possibly uses TRBD1 or TRBD2 (6 bases each). The CDR3 consists of 16 residues. V lost 8 bases to trimming and J lost 11 bases, with 30 bases between them. Germline loops: CDR1 SNHLY, CDR2 FYNNEI. The CDR3 loop is CASSKRGGTVNNEQYF. CDR3 DNA: TGTGCCAGCTCGAAGCGAGGGGGGACGGTCAACAATGAGCAGTACTTC.

The V gene is TRBV9, the J gene TRBJ2-5; 14 positions match TRBD2. V shed 0 bases and J 5 bases; nucleotides not matched to a gene: 9. This CDR3 has 18 residues. Per germline, CDR1 SGDLS and CDR2 YYNGEE. CDR3 sequence reads: CASSVEGTSGSLWETQYF. DNA for the CDR3: TGTGCCAGCAGCGTAGAGGGGACTAGCGGGAGTTTATGGGAGACCCAGTACTTC. The full variable domain, completed using reference TRBV9 and TRBJ2-5, is DSGVTQTPKHLITATGQRVTLRCSPRSGDLSVYWYQQSLDQGLQFLIQYYNGEERAKGNILERFSAQQFPDLHSELNLSSLELGDSALYFCASSVEGTSGSLWETQYFGPGTRLLVL.

This clonotype came up many times. This rearrangement joins TRBV6-2 or TRBV6-3 to TRBJ2-7; D is perhaps TRBD1 (6 bases). The CDR3 runs to 16 residues. Trimming removed 7 bases at V and 0 bases at J, with 19 bases between. Germline-derived CDR1 and CDR2 are MNHEY and SVGEGT. The chain's CDR3 is CASTPEQGLSSYEQYF. The DNA of the CDR3 is TGTGCCAGCACTCCCGAACAGGGCCTGAGCTCCTACGAGCAGTACTTC.

This clonotype has a count of ten or more. This sequence joins TRBV6-2 or TRBV6-3 and TRBJ2-1; D unresolved. Germline assignment: CDR1 MNHEY and CDR2 SVGEGT. The CDR3 spans 12 residues. Trimming left V 7 bases short and J 8 bases short, with 12 bases between. The CDR3 region has the DNA TGTGCCAGCAAAAGCCGGAATGATGAGCAGTTCTTC. As protein: CASKSRNDEQFF.

This chain links TRBV5-1 with TRBJ2-7; D is tentatively TRBD1 or TRBD2 (6 bases each). The CDR3 spans 16 residues. Germline CDR1 SGHRS, CDR2 YFSETQ. V was clipped by 5 bases and J by 4 bases, with 22 bases between them. The CDR3 region is CASRTGDNLGGYEQYF. CDR3 coding DNA: TGCGCCAGCAGGACCGGGGACAACCTGGGGGGTTACGAGCAGTACTTC. The variable domain in full, with the rest retrieved from reference TRBV5-1 and TRBJ2-7, is KAGVTQTPRYLIKTRGQQVTLSCSPISGHRSVSWYQQTPGQGLQFLFEYFSETQRNKGNFPGRFSGRQFSNSRSEMNVSTLELGDSALYLCASRTGDNLGGYEQYFGPGTRLTVT.

This clonotype was seen ten or more times. This chain joins TRBV20-1 and TRBJ2-1, with 9 bases matching TRBD1. Germline loops: CDR1 DFQATT, CDR2 SNEGSKA (reference sequence). Trimming removed 6 bases from V and 5 bases from J; junction bases left unmatched: 8. The CDR3 contains 14 residues. DNA of the CDR3: TGCAGTGCAGACCTGGACAGGGGAAACAATGAGCAGTTCTTC. Its translation is CSADLDRGNNEQFF.

The gene calls are TRBV10-2 and TRBJ1-4; tentative D call: TRBD1 (5 bases). The CDR3 runs 14 residues. The germline CDR1 and CDR2 sequences are WSHSY and SAAADI. V lost 3 bases and J lost 7, with 12 bases in between. As DNA, the CDR3 is TGCGCCAGCAGTGATTGGGGGAGGATTGAAAAACTGTTTTTT. Amino acids: CASSDWGRIEKLFF.

To note about this clonotype: A single base is all that separates this from a far larger clone, so a read error is likely. V and J are TRBV2 and TRBJ2-7, with D unresolved. The CDR3 length is 11 residues. Trimming stripped 6 bases from V and 7 bases from J, with 10 bases between. CDR1 and CDR2 from the germline V gene are SNHLY and FYNNEI. CDR3 loop: CASRILGEQYF. The DNA of the CDR3 is TGTGCCAGCAGAATCCTGGGTGAGCAGTACTTC.

At least ten counts were recorded for this clonotype. This chain uses TRBV19 with TRBJ2-5; D may correspond to TRBD1 or TRBD2 (5 bases each). CDR1 and CDR2 from the germline V gene are LNHDA and SQIVND (reference sequence). V was clipped by 1 base and J by 5 bases, with 11 bases between them. CDR3 length equals 14 residues. The CDR3 loop reads CASSIGQGVETQYF. DNA of the CDR3: TGTGCCAGTAGTATAGGGCAGGGAGTCGAGACCCAGTACTTC.

This clonotype appeared many times. The chain employs TRBV7-9 and TRBJ1-1; 7 positions match TRBD1. The germline V gene has CDR1 SEHNR and CDR2 FQNEAQ (reference sequence). V lost 5 bases and J lost 1; bases outside the gene matches: 10. CDR3 length: 16 residues. In nucleotides, the CDR3 is TGTGCCAGCAGCCTAGAGGCAGGGGGGAGGAACACTGAAGCTTTCTTT. It encodes CASSLEAGGRNTEAFF.

At least ten counts were recorded for this clonotype. The genes are TRBV4-3 and TRBJ1-3; TRBD1 matches at 8 bases. V lost 4 bases, J lost 9 bases, and 11 bases stayed unmatched. CDR1 is LGHNA and CDR2 is YSLEER in the germline V gene. This CDR3 is 15 amino acids long. For the CDR3, the DNA is TGCGCCAGCAGCCGCTCTACCGGGACAGGTTTCACCATATATTTT. It codes for CASSRSTGTGFTIYF.

The chain is built from TRBV7-2 and TRBJ2-5; 7 bases are a match to TRBD1. In germline, CDR1 is SGHTA, CDR2 FQGNSA. V was pared by 2 bases and J by 5 bases, with 8 bases of the junction left unmatched. The CDR3 loop spans 15 amino acids. Here the CDR3 reads CASSLSGTDTETQYF. CDR3 in DNA: TGTGCCAGCAGCTTATCCGGGACAGACACGGAGACCCAGTACTTC.

This clonotype was seen ten or more times. The chain employs TRBV20-1 and TRBJ2-1; TRBD2 is a possible D gene (5 bases). This CDR3 has 15 residues. V was shortened by 5 bases and J by 1 base, with 15 bases between the two germline ends. CDR1 DFQATT and CDR2 SNEGSKA come from the germline V gene (reference sequence). The CDR3 loop reads CSAGTAGVSYNEQFF. In nucleotides, the CDR3 is TGCAGTGCTGGAACCGCCGGGGTGTCCTACAATGAGCAGTTCTTC.